This TCR beta chain was recovered during a study of cytomegalovirus exposure and HLA in healthy donors. Broader study findings: Researchers catalogued 160 or so TCR beta chains as cytomegalovirus-associated. Later analysis indicated greater clonal expansion among HLA-associated TCR beta chains than among equally common other chains.

The PCR was carried out with 60 Vbeta primers and 13 Jbeta primers. TCRdb keeps only in-frame clones here, not all; method: immunoSEQ multiplex PCR. The repertoire consists of over 100,000 clones, with around three quarters occurring once and the leading ten covering roughly 5.7%. As to this clone: The antigen remains unidentified.

This TCR came from a man between 25 and 39 years old in good health and CMV-seronegative. Sequenced sample: PBMCs.

The CDR3 sequence: CASSRSGEKLFF. The CDR3 coding sequence is TGTGCCAGCAGCCGGAGCGGGGAAAAACTGTTTTTT. The chain links TRBV6-5 to TRBJ1-4; D is ambiguous. Germline values: CDR1 MNHEY, CDR2 SVGAGI. The CDR3 covers 12 residues. V dropped 6 bases and J dropped 8 bases, with 10 bases sitting between them.